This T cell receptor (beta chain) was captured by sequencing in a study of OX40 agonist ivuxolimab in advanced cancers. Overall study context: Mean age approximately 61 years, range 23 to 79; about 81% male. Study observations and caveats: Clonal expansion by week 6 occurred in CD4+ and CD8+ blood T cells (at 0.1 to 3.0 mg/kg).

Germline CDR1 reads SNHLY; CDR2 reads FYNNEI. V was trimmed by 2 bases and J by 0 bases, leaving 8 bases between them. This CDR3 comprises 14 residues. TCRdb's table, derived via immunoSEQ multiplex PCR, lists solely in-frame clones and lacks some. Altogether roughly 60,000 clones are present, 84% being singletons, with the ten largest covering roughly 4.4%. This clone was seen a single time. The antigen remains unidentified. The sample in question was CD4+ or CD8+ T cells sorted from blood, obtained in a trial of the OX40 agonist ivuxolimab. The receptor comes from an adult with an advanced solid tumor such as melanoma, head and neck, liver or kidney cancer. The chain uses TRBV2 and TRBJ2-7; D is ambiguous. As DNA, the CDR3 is TGTGCCAGCAGTGAAACAACCCTCTCCTACGAGCAGTACTTC. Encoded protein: CASSETTLSYEQYF.